One and the same sample provided the 2 T cell receptor beta chains below, sequenced in a study of blood T cell repertoires in COVID-19. TCRdb's table, derived via immunoSEQ multiplex PCR, lists solely in-frame clones and lacks some. The data show roughly 160,000 clones, approximately 83% seen once. Specimen: peripheral blood. These receptors all come from a woman older than 75 with acute or convalescent COVID-19.

The chain joins TRBV30 to TRBJ2-2, with 8 bases aligning to TRBD2. CDR3 length: 17 amino acids. Trimming took 1 base from V and 6 from J; bases not matched to a gene: 13. CDR1 and CDR2 (germline): GTSNPN, SVGIG (reference sequence). CDR3 in amino acids: CAWSGRTSGRAPGELFF. CDR3 DNA: TGTGCCTGGAGTGGGCGGACCAGCGGGAGAGCCCCCGGGGAGCTGTTTTTT. The variable domain in full, completed from reference TRBV30 and TRBJ2-2, reads SQTIHQWPATLVQPVGSPLSLECTVEGTSNPNLYWYRQAAGRGLQLLFYSVGIGQISSEVPQNLSASRPQDRQFILSSKKLLLSDSGFYLCAWSGRTSGRAPGELFFGEGSRLTVL.

The V call is TRBV19, the J call TRBJ2-7; 10 positions agree with TRBD2. Germline V lookup: CDR1 LNHDA, CDR2 SQIVND (reference sequence). The trim removed 5 bases at V and 3 bases at J, leaving 4 bases unmatched. The CDR3 is 14 residues long. The DNA for the CDR3 is TGTGCCAGTAGTGGTAGCGGGAGGAACTACGAGCAGTACTTC. This sequence encodes CASSGSGRNYEQYF.